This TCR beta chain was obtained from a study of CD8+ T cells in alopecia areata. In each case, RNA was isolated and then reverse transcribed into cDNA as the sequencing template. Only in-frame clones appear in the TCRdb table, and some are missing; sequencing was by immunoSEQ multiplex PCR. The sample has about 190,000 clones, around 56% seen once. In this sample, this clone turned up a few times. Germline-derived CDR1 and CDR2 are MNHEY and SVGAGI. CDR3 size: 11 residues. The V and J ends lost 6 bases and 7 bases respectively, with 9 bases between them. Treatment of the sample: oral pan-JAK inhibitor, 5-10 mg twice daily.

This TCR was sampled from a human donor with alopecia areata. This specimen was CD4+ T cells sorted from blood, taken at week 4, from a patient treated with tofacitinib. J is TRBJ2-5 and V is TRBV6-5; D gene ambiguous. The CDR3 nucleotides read TGTGCCAGCAGCACCAAAGGGACCCAGTACTTC. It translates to CASSTKGTQYF.